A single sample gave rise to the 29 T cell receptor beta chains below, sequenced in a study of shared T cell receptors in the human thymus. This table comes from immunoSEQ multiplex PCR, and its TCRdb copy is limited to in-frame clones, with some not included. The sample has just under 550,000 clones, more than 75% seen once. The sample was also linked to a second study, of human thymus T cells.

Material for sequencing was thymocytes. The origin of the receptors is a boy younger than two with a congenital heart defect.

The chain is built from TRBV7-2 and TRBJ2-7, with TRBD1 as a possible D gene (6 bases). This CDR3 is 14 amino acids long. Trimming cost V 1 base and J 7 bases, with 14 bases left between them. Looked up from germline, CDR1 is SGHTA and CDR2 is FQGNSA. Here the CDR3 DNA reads TGTGCCAGCAGCTTAGATAGGGACAAAGTTGAGCAGTACTTC. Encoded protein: CASSLDRDKVEQYF.

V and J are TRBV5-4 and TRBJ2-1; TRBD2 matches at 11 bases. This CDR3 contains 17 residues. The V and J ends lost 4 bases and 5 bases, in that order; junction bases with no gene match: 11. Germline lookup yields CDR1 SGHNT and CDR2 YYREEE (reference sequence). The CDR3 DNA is TGTGCCAGCAGCCCTGGAACCCTAGCGGGAGGAAACAATGAGCAGTTCTTC. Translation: CASSPGTLAGGNNEQFF.

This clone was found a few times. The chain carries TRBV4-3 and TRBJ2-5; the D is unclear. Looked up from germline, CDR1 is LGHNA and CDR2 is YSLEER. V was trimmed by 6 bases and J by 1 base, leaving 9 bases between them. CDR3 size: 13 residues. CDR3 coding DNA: TGCGCCAGCAGTCCCGAGATCCAAGAGACCCAGTACTTC. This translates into CASSPEIQETQYF.

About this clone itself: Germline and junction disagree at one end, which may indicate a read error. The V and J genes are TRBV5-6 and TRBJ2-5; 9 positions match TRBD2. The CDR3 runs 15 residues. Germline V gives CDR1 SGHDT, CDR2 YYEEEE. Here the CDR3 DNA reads TGTGCCAGCAGCTTAGCGGGAGGCGGGATGGAGAACCAGTACTTC. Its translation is CASSLAGGGMENQYF.

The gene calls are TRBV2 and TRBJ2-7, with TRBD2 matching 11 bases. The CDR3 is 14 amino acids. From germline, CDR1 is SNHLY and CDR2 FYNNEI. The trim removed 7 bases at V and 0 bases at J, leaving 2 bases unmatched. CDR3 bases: TGTGCCAGCATCCTAGCGGGAGGCTCCTACGAGCAGTACTTC. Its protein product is CASILAGGSYEQYF. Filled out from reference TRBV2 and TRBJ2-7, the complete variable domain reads EPEVTQTPSHQVTQMGQEVILRCVPISNHLYFYWYRQILGQKVEFLVSFYNNEISEKSEIFDDQFSVERPDGSNFTLKIRSTKLEDSAMYFCASILAGGSYEQYFGPGTRLTVT.

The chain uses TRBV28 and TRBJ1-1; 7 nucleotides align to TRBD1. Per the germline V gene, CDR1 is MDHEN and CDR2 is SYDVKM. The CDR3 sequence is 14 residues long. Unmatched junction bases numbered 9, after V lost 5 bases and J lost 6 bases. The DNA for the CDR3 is TGTGCCAGCAGTCCTAGGGGACAGTGGCCTGAAGCTTTCTTT. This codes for CASSPRGQWPEAFF.

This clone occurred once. The CDR3 loop reads CASSLEEGGQRTEAFF. DNA for the CDR3: TGTGCCAGCAGCTTGGAAGAGGGGGGGCAGAGGACTGAAGCTTTCTTT. The V gene is TRBV5-6, the J gene TRBJ1-1, with a tentative D call TRBD1 (6 bases). Trimming removed 0 bases from V and 5 bases from J, with 17 bases in between. This CDR3 comprises 16 residues. Germline CDR1 reads SGHDT; CDR2 reads YYEEEE. The complete variable domain, with remaining parts taken from reference TRBV5-6 and TRBJ1-1, reads DAGVTQSPTHLIKTRGQQVTLRCSPKSGHDTVSWYQQALGQGPQFIFQYYEEEERQRGNFPDRFSGHQFPNYSSELNVNALLLGDSALYLCASSLEEGGQRTEAFFGQGTRLTVV.

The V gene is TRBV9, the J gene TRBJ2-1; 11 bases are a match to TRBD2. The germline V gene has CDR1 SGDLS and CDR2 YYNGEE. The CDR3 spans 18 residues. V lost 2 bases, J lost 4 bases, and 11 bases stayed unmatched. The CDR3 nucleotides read TGTGCCAGCAGCGTTAAAGCCTCCGGGACTAGCGGATACAATGAGCAGTTCTTC. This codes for CASSVKASGTSGYNEQFF.

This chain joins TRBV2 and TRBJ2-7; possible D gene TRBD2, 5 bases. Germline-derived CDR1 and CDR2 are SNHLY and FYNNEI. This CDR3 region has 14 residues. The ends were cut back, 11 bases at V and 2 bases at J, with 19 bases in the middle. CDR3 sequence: CALLAPQGTYEQYF. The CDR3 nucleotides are TGTGCCTTGCTAGCCCCCCAAGGCACCTACGAGCAGTACTTC.

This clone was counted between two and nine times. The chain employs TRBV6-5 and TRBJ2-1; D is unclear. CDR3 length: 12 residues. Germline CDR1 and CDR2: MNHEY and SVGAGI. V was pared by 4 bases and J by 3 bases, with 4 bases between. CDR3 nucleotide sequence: TGTGCCAGCAGTTCCGGCTACAATGAGCAGTTCTTC. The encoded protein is CASSSGYNEQFF.

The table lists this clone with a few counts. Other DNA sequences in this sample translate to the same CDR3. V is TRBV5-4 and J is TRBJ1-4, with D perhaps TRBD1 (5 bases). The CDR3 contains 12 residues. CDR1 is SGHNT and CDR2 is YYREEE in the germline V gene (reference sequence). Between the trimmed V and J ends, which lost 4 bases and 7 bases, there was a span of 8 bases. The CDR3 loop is CASSPGGEKLFF. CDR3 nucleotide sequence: TGTGCCAGCAGCCCGGGGGGTGAAAAACTGTTTTTT.

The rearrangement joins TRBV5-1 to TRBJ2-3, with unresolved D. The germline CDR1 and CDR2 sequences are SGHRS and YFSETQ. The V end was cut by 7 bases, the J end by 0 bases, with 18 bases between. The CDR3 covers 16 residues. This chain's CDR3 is CASQSSWAHSTDTQYF. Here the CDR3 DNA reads TGCGCCAGCCAGAGCTCTTGGGCCCATAGCACAGATACGCAGTATTTT.

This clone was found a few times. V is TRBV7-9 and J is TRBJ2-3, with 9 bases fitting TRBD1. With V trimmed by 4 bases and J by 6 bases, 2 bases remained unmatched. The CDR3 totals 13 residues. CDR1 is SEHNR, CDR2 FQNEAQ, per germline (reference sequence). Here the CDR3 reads CASSSGTGDTQYF. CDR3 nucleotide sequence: TGTGCCAGCAGCTCGGGGACAGGGGATACGCAGTATTTT. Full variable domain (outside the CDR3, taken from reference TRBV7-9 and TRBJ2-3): DTGVSQNPRHKITKRGQNVTFRCDPISEHNRLYWYRQTLGQGPEFLTYFQNEAQLEKSRLLSDRFSAERPKGSFSTLEIQRTEQGDSAMYLCASSSGTGDTQYFGPGTRLTVL.

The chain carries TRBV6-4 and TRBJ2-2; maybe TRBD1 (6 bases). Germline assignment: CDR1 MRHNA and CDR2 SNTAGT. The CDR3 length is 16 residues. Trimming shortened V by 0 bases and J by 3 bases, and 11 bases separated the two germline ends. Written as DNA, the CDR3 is TGTGCCAGCAGTGACTCTGAGGACAGTTACACCGGGGAGCTGTTTTTT. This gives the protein CASSDSEDSYTGELFF.

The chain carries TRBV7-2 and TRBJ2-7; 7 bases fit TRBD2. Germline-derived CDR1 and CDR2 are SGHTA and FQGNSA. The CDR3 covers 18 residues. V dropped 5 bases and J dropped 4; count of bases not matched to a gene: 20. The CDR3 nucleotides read TGTGCCAGCAGCCCGAAGGGAGCGGGAAGGTGGGGGTCATACGAGCAGTACTTC. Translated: CASSPKGAGRWGSYEQYF. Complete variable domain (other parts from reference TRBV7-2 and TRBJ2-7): GAGVSQSPSNKVTEKGKDVELRCDPISGHTALYWYRQSLGQGLEFLIYFQGNSAPDKSGLPSDRFSAERTGGSVSTLTIQRTQQEDSAVYLCASSPKGAGRWGSYEQYFGPGTRLTVT.

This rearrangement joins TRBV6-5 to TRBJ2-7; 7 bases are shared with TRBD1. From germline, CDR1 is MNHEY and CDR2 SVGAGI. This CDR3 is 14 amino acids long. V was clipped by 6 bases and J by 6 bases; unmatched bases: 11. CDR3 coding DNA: TGTGCCAGCAGCCCAATACAGGGGTCTCTCGAGCAGTACTTC. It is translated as CASSPIQGSLEQYF.

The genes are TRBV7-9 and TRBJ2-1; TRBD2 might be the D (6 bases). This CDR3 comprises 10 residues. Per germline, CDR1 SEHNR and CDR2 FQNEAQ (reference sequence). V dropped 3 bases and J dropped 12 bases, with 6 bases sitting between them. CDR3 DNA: TGTGCCAGCAGCTTCGGGGGGCAGTTCTTC. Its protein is CASSFGGQFF.

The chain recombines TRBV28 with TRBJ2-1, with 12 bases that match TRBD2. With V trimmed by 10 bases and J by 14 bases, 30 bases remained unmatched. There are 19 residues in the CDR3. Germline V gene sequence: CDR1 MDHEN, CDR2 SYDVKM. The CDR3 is CATIERAGTGLTSGGTEFF. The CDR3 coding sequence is TGTGCCACCATCGAGCGCGCCGGGACAGGGTTAACTAGCGGGGGGACGGAGTTCTTC.

For the CDR3, the DNA is TGTGCCAGCAGCGGCTCTGGGGGGATGGGTGAAAAACTGTTTTTT. Its translation is CASSGSGGMGEKLFF. The V call is TRBV25-1, the J call TRBJ1-4; maybe TRBD1 (5 bases). The V and J ends lost 6 bases and 7 bases respectively, with 18 bases between them. Germline values: CDR1 MGHDK, CDR2 SYGVNS. The CDR3 extends over 15 amino acids.

CDR3 sequence (DNA): TGTGCCTCTTGGGCGGGCGCCGCAGAATACGAGCAGTACTTC. Its translation is CASWAGAAEYEQYF. This chain uses TRBV9 with TRBJ2-7; possibly TRBD2 for D (5 bases). The V end was cut by 10 bases, the J end by 4 bases, with 21 bases between. The CDR3 consists of 14 residues. Germline CDR1 is SGDLS and CDR2 is YYNGEE.

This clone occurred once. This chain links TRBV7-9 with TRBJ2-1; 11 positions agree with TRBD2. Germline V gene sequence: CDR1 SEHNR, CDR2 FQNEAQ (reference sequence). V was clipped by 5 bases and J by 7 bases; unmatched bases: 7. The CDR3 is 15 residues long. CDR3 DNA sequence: TGTGCCAGCAGCCCCCTGGGACTAGCGGAAAATGAGCAGTTCTTC. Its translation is CASSPLGLAENEQFF.

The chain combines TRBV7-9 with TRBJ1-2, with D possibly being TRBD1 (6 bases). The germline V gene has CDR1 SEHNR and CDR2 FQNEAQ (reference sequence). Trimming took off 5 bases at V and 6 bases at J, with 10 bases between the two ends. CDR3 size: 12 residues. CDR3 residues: CASSPNRDGYTF. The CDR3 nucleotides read TGTGCCAGCAGCCCCAACAGGGATGGCTACACCTTC.

The CDR3 sequence is CASSLAAGGYTF. CDR3 DNA: TGTGCCAGCAGCTTAGCGGCGGGTGGCTACACCTTC. The V gene is TRBV7-9, the J gene TRBJ1-2, with D unclear. V lost 0 bases to trimming and J lost 7 bases, with 6 bases between them. The CDR3 extends over 12 amino acids. Germline V CDR1 and CDR2: SEHNR, FQNEAQ (reference sequence). Combining the CDR3 with reference TRBV7-9 and TRBJ1-2 gives the whole variable domain DTGVSQNPRHKITKRGQNVTFRCDPISEHNRLYWYRQTLGQGPEFLTYFQNEAQLEKSRLLSDRFSAERPKGSFSTLEIQRTEQGDSAMYLCASSLAAGGYTFGSGTRLTVV.

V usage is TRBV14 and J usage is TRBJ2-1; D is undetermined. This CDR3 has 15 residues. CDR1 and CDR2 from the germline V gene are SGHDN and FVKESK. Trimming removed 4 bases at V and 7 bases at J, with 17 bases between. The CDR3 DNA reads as TGTGCCAGCAGCCGGTCCCATGCCTTTCGGAATGAGCAGTTCTTC. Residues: CASSRSHAFRNEQFF.

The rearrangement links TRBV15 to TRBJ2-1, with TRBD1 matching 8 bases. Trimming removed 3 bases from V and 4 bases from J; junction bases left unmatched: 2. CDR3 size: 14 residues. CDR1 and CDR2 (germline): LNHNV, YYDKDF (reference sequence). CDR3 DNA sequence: TGTGCCACCAGCAGGCGGGACAGGTACAATGAGCAGTTCTTC. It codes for CATSRRDRYNEQFF.

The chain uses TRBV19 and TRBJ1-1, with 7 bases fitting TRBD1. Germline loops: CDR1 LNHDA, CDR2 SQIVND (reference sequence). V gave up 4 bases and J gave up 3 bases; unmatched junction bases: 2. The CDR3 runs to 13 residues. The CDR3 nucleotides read TGTGCCAGTAGTACTGACAGGGACACTGAAGCTTTCTTT. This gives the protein CASSTDRDTEAFF.

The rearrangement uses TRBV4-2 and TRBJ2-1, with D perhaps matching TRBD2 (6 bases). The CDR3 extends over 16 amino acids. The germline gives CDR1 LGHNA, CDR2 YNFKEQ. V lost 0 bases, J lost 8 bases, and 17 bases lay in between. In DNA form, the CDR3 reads TGTGCCAGCAGCCAAGAAGTGGAGGGAGGTATCCATGAGCAGTTCTTC. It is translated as CASSQEVEGGIHEQFF.

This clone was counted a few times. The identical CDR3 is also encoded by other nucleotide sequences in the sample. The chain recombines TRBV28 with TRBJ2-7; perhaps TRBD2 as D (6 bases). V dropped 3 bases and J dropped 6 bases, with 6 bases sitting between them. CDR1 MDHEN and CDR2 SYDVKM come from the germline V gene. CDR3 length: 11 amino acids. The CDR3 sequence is CASSLGGEQYF. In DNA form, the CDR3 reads TGTGCCAGCAGTTTGGGGGGCGAGCAGTACTTC.

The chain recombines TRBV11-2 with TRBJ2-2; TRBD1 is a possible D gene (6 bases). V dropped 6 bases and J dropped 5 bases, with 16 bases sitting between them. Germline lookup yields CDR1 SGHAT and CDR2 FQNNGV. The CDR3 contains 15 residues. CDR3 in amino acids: CASRSSGDLTGELFF. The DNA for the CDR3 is TGTGCCAGCAGATCCTCAGGGGATTTAACCGGGGAGCTGTTTTTT. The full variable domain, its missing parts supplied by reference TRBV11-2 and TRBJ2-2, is EAGVAQSPRYKIIEKRQSVAFWCNPISGHATLYWYQQILGQGPKLLIQFQNNGVVDDSQLPKDRFSAERLKGVDSTLKIQPAKLEDSAVYLCASRSSGDLTGELFFGEGSRLTVL.